This TCR beta chain was recorded in a study of cytomegalovirus exposure and HLA in healthy donors. About the study: A prior study identified 90 million to 120 million unique TCR beta sequences from around 180 million T cells. Study-level results: Segments of the TCR beta V type were, in most cases, productive about 90% or about 30% of the time in an earlier analysis.

A multiplex PCR was run with 60 Vbeta primers and 13 Jbeta primers. The method was immunoSEQ multiplex PCR; TCRdb's version includes in-frame clones alone and lacks a portion of them. The data show 95,000 to 110,000 clones, more than 65% seen once. Comment on this clone: Antigen: not known.

With 5 bases removed from V and 6 bases from J, the gap between germline ends came to 11 bases. The CDR3 is 13 residues long. Germline V gene sequence: CDR1 SGHVS, CDR2 FNYEAQ. Sequenced material: PBMCs. The chain has TRBV7-6 and TRBJ1-5, with unresolved D. The source of this sequence is a man aged 30 to 39 in good health and CMV-seronegative. CDR3 in DNA: TGTGCCAGCAGCCCCGGAGTCGCTCAGCCCCAGCATTTT. Translating gives CASSPGVAQPQHF. Full variable domain (rest looked up from reference TRBV7-6 and TRBJ1-5): GAGVSQSPRYKVTKRGQDVALRCDPISGHVSLYWYRQALGQGPEFLTYFNYEAQQDKSGLPNDRFSAERPEGSISTLTIQRTEQRDSAMYRCASSPGVAQPQHFGDGTRLSIL.